The text below deals with one T cell receptor beta chain. Its matching antigen is unknown. The sample belongs to a study of beta chain features in type 1 diabetes. Of the isolated RNA, all was reverse transcribed, and so the sequenced material was expressed TCRB transcripts. Measured with immunoSEQ multiplex PCR; TCRdb has only the in-frame clones, and not every one. The sample carries about 160,000 clones, roughly 63% recorded once. General study results and limits: Significant though moderate, a shortening of TCRB CDR3s appeared in all four CD4+ subsets of Type 1 diabetes patients. Insertion counts at VDJ junctions were lower in type 1 diabetes patients, who also showed more deletions there.

The V end lost 0 bases, the J end lost 5 bases, and 8 bases lay between the germline ends. Germline CDR1 is SGHDT and CDR2 is YYEEEE. This CDR3 contains 13 residues. V gene TRBV5-6 combines with J gene TRBJ2-5, with a possible D match to TRBD1 (5 bases). Sequenced sample: naive CD4+ T cells from blood. The sequence came from a man aged 25 to 40 with type 1 diabetes. The CDR3 sequence is CASSLAGPETQYF. The CDR3 DNA reads as TGTGCCAGCAGCTTGGCAGGGCCGGAGACCCAGTACTTC.